The 20 T cell receptor beta chains given below trace back to one sample, sequenced in a study of blood T cell repertoires in COVID-19 (dated by TCRdb to the early 2020s). Preparation of the library involved the immunoSEQ multiplex PCR assay. TCRdb provides this immuneACCESS table in a form limited to in-frame rearrangements. Some clones are lacking; in checked studies, under half of them reflect an unresolved V gene, and why the rest are absent is not known. The sample table contains roughly 300,000 clones; only one count was recorded for about 83% of them. The ten most abundant clones make up approximately 1.1% of the sample. Sequences were obtained from peripheral blood. These receptors were taken from a woman aged 45-59 years with acute or convalescent COVID-19.

The chain uses TRBV7-8 and TRBJ2-1, with 9 bases aligning to TRBD1. The V and J ends lost 2 bases and 5 bases, in that order; junction bases with no gene match: 7. Germline values: CDR1 SGHVS, CDR2 FQNEAQ. The CDR3 extends over 16 amino acids. Here the CDR3 reads CASSLRPGTGNNEQFF. CDR3 nucleotide sequence: TGTGCCAGCAGCTTACGCCCCGGGACAGGGAACAATGAGCAGTTCTTC.

V is TRBV7-9 and J is TRBJ1-4; D gene ambiguous. The ends were cut back, 1 base at V and 4 bases at J, with 7 bases in the middle. The CDR3 runs 14 residues. The germline gives CDR1 SEHNR, CDR2 FQNEAQ (reference sequence). CDR3 residues: CASSLGQNNEKLFF. CDR3 in DNA: TGTGCCAGCAGCTTAGGGCAGAATAATGAAAAACTGTTTTTT.

The rearrangement joins TRBV7-9 to TRBJ2-1; 15 nucleotides align to TRBD2. The CDR3 length is 17 residues. The trim removed 8 bases at V and 6 bases at J, leaving 11 bases unmatched. Germline values: CDR1 SEHNR, CDR2 FQNEAQ (reference sequence). CDR3 in DNA: TGTGCCAGCTCCCCGCGGGGACTAGCGGGGGGCCCCAATGAGCAGTTCTTC. It encodes CASSPRGLAGGPNEQFF.

The chain couples TRBV27 to TRBJ1-1; perhaps TRBD1 as D (6 bases). V lost 5 bases and J 5 bases, leaving 12 bases between the germline ends. CDR1 and CDR2 from the germline V gene are MNHEY and SMNVEV (reference sequence). The CDR3 totals 13 residues. The chain's CDR3 is CASSLQRGTEAFF. For the CDR3, the DNA is TGTGCCAGCAGTCTTCAGAGGGGGACTGAAGCTTTCTTT.

CDR3 sequence reads: CSASPTNLTEAFF. The DNA of the CDR3 is TGCAGTGCTAGTCCCACGAACCTAACCGAAGCTTTCTTT. The chain recombines TRBV20-1 with TRBJ1-1, with D unclear. Germline CDR1 and CDR2: DFQATT and SNEGSKA (reference sequence). Trimming shortened V by 3 bases and J by 8 bases, and 16 bases separated the two germline ends. The CDR3 extends over 13 amino acids.

The V call is TRBV9, the J call TRBJ2-3; TRBD2 might be the D (6 bases). V shed 1 base and J shed 3 bases, with 18 bases lying between them. The CDR3 contains 17 residues. The germline gives CDR1 SGDLS, CDR2 YYNGEE. This CDR3 reads CASSVSTSGLSTDTQYF. CDR3 DNA sequence: TGTGCCAGCAGCGTATCTACCAGCGGGTTGAGTACAGATACGCAGTATTTT. The full variable domain, its missing parts supplied by reference TRBV9 and TRBJ2-3, is DSGVTQTPKHLITATGQRVTLRCSPRSGDLSVYWYQQSLDQGLQFLIQYYNGEERAKGNILERFSAQQFPDLHSELNLSSLELGDSALYFCASSVSTSGLSTDTQYFGPGTRLTVL.

This rearrangement joins TRBV4-3 to TRBJ2-5; 9 bases are a match to TRBD1. Germline V gene sequence: CDR1 LGHNA, CDR2 YSLEER. V gave up 4 bases and J gave up 5 bases; unmatched junction bases: 11. The CDR3 consists of 16 residues. In nucleotides, the CDR3 is TGCGCCAGCAGCCCCGAAGGGACAGGGCCGGGGGAGACCCAGTACTTC. Translation gives CASSPEGTGPGETQYF.

The J gene is TRBJ2-1, the V gene TRBV15; 12 bases fit TRBD2. Per germline, CDR1 LNHNV and CDR2 YYDKDF (reference sequence). The CDR3 has 16 residues. V dropped 0 bases and J dropped 9; count of bases not matched to a gene: 6. The CDR3, as DNA: TGTGCCACCAGCAGAGATTGGGCTAGCGGGAGGGCTGAGCAGTTCTTC. Translating it yields CATSRDWASGRAEQFF.

The rearrangement uses TRBV7-8 and TRBJ2-7; the D is unclear. The germline V and J ends were trimmed by 5 bases and 2 bases, with 7 bases remaining between them. This CDR3 region has 12 residues. Germline-derived CDR1 and CDR2 are SGHVS and FQNEAQ. CDR3 residues: CASSPETYEQYV. The CDR3 DNA reads TGTGCCAGCAGCCCTGAGACCTACGAGCAGTACGTC.

In its sample, this clone was seen a few times. The chain combines TRBV7-2 with TRBJ2-3; 12 bases are shared with TRBD2. V trimming: 4 bases; J trimming: 2 bases; junction bases outside the gene matches: 7. Germline V gene data show CDR1 as SGHTA and CDR2 as FQGNSA. CDR3 length: 17 amino acids. The CDR3 DNA reads TGTGCCAGCAGCTCCGGACTAGCGGGGACTCTCACAGATACGCAGTATTTT. This codes for CASSSGLAGTLTDTQYF.

The chain uses TRBV12-3 or TRBV12-4 and TRBJ2-3; D gene uncertain. The CDR3 consists of 13 residues. The V and J ends lost 5 bases and 0 bases respectively, with 6 bases between them. CDR3 sequence: CASSPLSTDTQYF. The CDR3, as DNA: TGTGCCAGCAGTCCCCTTAGCACAGATACGCAGTATTTT.

V usage is TRBV6-5 and J usage is TRBJ1-3; tentative D call: TRBD1 (6 bases). Trimming removed 5 bases at V and 4 bases at J, with 12 bases between. The CDR3 has 14 amino acids. Germline CDR1 and CDR2: MNHEY and SVGAGI. DNA of the CDR3: TGTGCCAGCAGTCCCACAGGGTTCGGAAACACCATATATTTT. The encoded protein is CASSPTGFGNTIYF.

A few counts support this clone. V is TRBV6-5 and J is TRBJ1-6; 7 bases map to TRBD1. The CDR3 has 14 amino acids. With 9 bases clipped from V and 5 bases from J, the junction kept 7 bases outside the gene matches. Per germline, CDR1 MNHEY and CDR2 SVGAGI. The CDR3 nucleotides read TGTGCCAGTAGACCGGGACAGAATAATTCACCCCTCCACTTT. As protein: CASRPGQNNSPLHF.

V usage is TRBV19 and J usage is TRBJ1-3; TRBD1 aligns across 10 bases. With V trimmed by 6 bases and J by 0 bases, 2 bases remained unmatched. The CDR3 has 15 residues. Germline CDR1 is LNHDA and CDR2 is SQIVND (reference sequence). This CDR3 is CASRTGGSSGNTIYF. The CDR3 bases are TGTGCCAGTAGGACAGGGGGCAGCTCTGGAAACACCATATATTTT. Full variable domain (outside the CDR3, taken from reference TRBV19 and TRBJ1-3): DGGITQSPKYLFRKEGQNVTLSCEQNLNHDAMYWYRQDPGQGLRLIYYSQIVNDFQKGDIAEGYSVSREKKESFPLTVTSAQKNPTAFYLCASRTGGSSGNTIYFGEGSWLTVV.

The chain joins TRBV10-2 to TRBJ2-1, with D perhaps TRBD1 (6 bases). The CDR3 covers 14 residues. V lost 5 bases to trimming and J lost 1 base, with 9 bases between them. Germline-derived CDR1 and CDR2 are WSHSY and SAAADI. Here the CDR3 DNA reads TGCGCCAGCAGTACAGGGAGATCCTACAATGAGCAGTTCTTC. Translation: CASSTGRSYNEQFF.

This clone was recorded once. V usage is TRBV9 and J usage is TRBJ2-1; 7 bases agree with TRBD2. The CDR3 has 12 amino acids. With V trimmed by 3 bases and J by 6 bases, 0 bases remained unmatched. Germline CDR1 and CDR2: SGDLS and YYNGEE. CDR3 in DNA: TGTGCCAGCAGCGGGACTAGCAATGAGCAGTTCTTC. Translation: CASSGTSNEQFF.

The chain carries TRBV7-9 and TRBJ1-2, with a tentative D call TRBD1 (6 bases). V shed 1 base and J shed 6 bases, with 6 bases lying between them. The CDR3 extends over 12 amino acids. Per germline, CDR1 SEHNR and CDR2 FQNEAQ (reference sequence). The chain's CDR3 is CASSLDRDGYTF. CDR3 DNA: TGTGCCAGCAGCTTAGACAGGGATGGCTACACCTTC.

This clone was counted once. This chain uses TRBV25-1 with TRBJ1-3, with unresolved D. Germline V gene sequence: CDR1 MGHDK, CDR2 SYGVNS. The CDR3 is made up of 14 amino acids. V lost 6 bases and J lost 4, with 13 bases in between. The CDR3 bases are TGTGCCAGCAGAGATCAGACTGCAGGAAACACCATATATTTT. It translates to CASRDQTAGNTIYF.

The J gene is TRBJ1-2, the V gene TRBV14; D possibly corresponds to TRBD1 (6 bases). Germline V lookup: CDR1 SGHDN, CDR2 FVKESK. The CDR3 is 13 residues long. Trimming pared 4 bases from V and 4 bases from J, leaving 10 bases between. This CDR3 is CASSPGVSYGYTF. The CDR3 bases are TGTGCCAGCAGCCCAGGGGTCAGCTATGGCTACACCTTC. The full variable domain, rest sourced from reference TRBV14 and TRBJ1-2, is EAGVTQFPSHSVIEKGQTVTLRCDPISGHDNLYWYRRVMGKEIKFLLHFVKESKQDESGMPNNRFLAERTGGTYSTLKVQPAELEDSGVYFCASSPGVSYGYTFGSGTRLTVV.

This sequence joins TRBV27 and TRBJ2-3, with no clear D. CDR1 and CDR2 (germline): MNHEY, SMNVEV (reference sequence). The germline V and J ends were trimmed by 6 bases and 15 bases, with 19 bases remaining between them. The CDR3 length is 12 residues. The CDR3 DNA is TGTGCCAGCAGCATGAAACCGGGTCGCAATTATTTT. It yields the protein CASSMKPGRNYF.